This TCR beta chain was identified during a study of glioma-infiltrating T cells after dendritic cell vaccination. Sequencing was performed with immunoSEQ multiplex PCR; in TCRdb, only in-frame clones are kept and a portion is missing. Found here are roughly 85,000 clones, 85% of them singletons; the top ten hold about 8.5%. Stated time point: after dendritic cell vaccination, including at tumor progression/relapse. PBMC were collected before vaccination, two weeks after the third vaccination, and at progression. The V and J ends lost 0 bases and 3 bases respectively, with 15 bases between them. Germline values: CDR1 SGHRS, CDR2 YFSETQ. The CDR3 sequence is 16 residues long.

Material: blood, obtained after dendritic cell vaccination. The chain uses TRBV5-1 and TRBJ1-2, with D possibly TRBD1 on 6 matching bases. The sequence came from a human donor with glioblastoma. CDR3 DNA sequence: TGCGCCAGCAGCTTGGAGGCGGGGGCGGTTGACTATGGCTACACCTTC. Encoded protein: CASSLEAGAVDYGYTF. The entire variable domain, with the rest obtained from reference TRBV5-1 and TRBJ1-2, is as follows: KAGVTQTPRYLIKTRGQQVTLSCSPISGHRSVSWYQQTPGQGLQFLFEYFSETQRNKGNFPGRFSGRQFSNSRSEMNVSTLELGDSALYLCASSLEAGAVDYGYTFGSGTRLTVV.